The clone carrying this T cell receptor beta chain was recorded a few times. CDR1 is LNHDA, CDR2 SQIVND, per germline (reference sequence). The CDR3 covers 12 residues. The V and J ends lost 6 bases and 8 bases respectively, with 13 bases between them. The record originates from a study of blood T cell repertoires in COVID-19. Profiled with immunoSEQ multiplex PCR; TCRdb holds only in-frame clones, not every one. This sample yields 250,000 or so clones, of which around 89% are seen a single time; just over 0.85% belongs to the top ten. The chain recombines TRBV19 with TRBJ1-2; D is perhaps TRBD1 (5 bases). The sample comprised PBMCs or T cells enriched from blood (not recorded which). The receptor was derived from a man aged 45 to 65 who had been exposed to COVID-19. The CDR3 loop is CASSAGTIGYTF. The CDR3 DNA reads TGTGCCAGTAGCGCGGGGACCATAGGCTACACCTTC.